One T cell receptor beta chain is described in this entry. Its antigen is not known. The PCR employed 60 Vbeta primers together with 13 Jbeta primers. The authors' processing: Later, roughly 77 million unique TCR beta chains were counted in an analysis, and roughly 11 million of them were shared. TCRdb's copy holds only in-frame clones and misses some; the assay was immunoSEQ multiplex PCR. For V, J and clone size, that table is used; D and trimming come from the DNA. The sample holds some 120,000 clones, around 73% seen once. The length of the CDR3 is 15 residues. Per germline, CDR1 ENHRY and CDR2 SYGVKD. Trimming left V 0 bases short and J 0 bases short, with 7 bases between. These data originate in a study of cytomegalovirus exposure and HLA in healthy donors. Study-wide findings and caveats: The only immune exposure information that was available was CMV serostatus.

The J gene is TRBJ2-3, the V gene TRBV10-3, with D uncertain. The source material was PBMCs. The receptor was derived from a man aged 50 to 59 in good health and CMV-seronegative. The CDR3 DNA sequence: TGTGCCATCAGTGAGTCTCCTTCTAGCACAGATACGCAGTATTTT. Translation gives CAISESPSSTDTQYF.